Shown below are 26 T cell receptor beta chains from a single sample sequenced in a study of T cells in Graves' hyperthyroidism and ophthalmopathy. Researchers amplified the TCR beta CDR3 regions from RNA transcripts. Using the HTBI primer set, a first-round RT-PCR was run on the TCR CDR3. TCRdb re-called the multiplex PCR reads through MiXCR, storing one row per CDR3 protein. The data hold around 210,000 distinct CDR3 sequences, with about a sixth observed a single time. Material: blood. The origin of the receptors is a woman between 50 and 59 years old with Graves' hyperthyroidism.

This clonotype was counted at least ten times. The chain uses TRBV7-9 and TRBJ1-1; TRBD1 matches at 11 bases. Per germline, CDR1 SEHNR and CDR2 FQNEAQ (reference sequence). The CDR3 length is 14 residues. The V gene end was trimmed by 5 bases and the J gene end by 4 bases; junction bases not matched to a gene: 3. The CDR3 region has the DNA TGTGCCAGCAGCAAGGACAGGGGGCTCACTGAAGCTTTCTTT. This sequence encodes CASSKDRGLTEAFF.

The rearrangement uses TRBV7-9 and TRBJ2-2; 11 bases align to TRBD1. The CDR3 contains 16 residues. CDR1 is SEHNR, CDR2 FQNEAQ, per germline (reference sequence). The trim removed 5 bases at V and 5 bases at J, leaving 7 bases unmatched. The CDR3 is CASSPTGTGGTGELFF. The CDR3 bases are TGTGCCAGCAGCCCCACCGGGACAGGGGGAACCGGGGAGCTGTTTTTT.

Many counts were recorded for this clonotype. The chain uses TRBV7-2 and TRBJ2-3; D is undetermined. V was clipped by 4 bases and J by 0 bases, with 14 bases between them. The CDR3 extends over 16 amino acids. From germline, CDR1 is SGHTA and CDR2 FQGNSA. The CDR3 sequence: CASSSIWATSTDTQYF. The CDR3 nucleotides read TGTGCCAGCAGCTCAATTTGGGCGACGAGCACAGATACGCAGTATTTT.

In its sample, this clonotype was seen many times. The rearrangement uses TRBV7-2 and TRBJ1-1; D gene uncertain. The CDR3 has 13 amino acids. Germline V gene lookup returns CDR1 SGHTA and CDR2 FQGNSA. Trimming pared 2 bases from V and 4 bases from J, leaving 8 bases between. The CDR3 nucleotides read TGTGCCAGCAGCTTATCAGGCGGCACTGAAGCTTTCTTT. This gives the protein CASSLSGGTEAFF. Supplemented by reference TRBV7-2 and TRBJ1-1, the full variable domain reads GAGVSQSPSNKVTEKGKDVELRCDPISGHTALYWYRQSLGQGLEFLIYFQGNSAPDKSGLPSDRFSAERTGGSVSTLTIQRTQQEDSAVYLCASSLSGGTEAFFGQGTRLTVV.

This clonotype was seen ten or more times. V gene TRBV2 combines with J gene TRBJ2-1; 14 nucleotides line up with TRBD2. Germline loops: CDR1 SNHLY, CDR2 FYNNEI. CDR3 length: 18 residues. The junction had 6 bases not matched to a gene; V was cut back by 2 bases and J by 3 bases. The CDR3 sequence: CASSEIGLAGGLYNEQFF. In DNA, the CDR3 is TGTGCCAGCAGTGAAATAGGACTAGCGGGAGGCCTCTACAATGAGCAGTTCTTC.

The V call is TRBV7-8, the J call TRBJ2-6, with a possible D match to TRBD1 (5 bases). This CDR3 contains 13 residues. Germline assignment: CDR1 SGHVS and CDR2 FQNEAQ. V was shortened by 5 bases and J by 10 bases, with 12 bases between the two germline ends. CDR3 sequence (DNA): TGTGCCAGCAGCCCCTCAGGGTTTAACGTCCTGACTTTC. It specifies CASSPSGFNVLTF. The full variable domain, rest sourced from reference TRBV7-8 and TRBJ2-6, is GAGVSQSPRYKVAKRGQDVALRCDPISGHVSLFWYQQALGQGPEFLTYFQNEAQLDKSGLPSDRFFAERPEGSVSTLKIQRTQQEDSAVYLCASSPSGFNVLTFGAGSRLTVL.

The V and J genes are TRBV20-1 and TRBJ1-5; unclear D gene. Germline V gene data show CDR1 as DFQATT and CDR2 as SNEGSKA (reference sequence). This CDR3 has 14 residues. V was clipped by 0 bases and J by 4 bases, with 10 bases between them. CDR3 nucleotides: TGCAGTGCTAGAGATATGGCCGAGAATCAGCCCCAGCATTTT. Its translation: CSARDMAENQPQHF.

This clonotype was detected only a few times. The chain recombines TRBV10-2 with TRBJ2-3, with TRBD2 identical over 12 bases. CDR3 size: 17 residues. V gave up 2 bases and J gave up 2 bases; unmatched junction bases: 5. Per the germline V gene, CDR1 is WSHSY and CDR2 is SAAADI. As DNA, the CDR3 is TGCGCCAGCAGTGAGGTGGGACTAGCGGGCCCCACAGATACGCAGTATTTT. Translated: CASSEVGLAGPTDTQYF.

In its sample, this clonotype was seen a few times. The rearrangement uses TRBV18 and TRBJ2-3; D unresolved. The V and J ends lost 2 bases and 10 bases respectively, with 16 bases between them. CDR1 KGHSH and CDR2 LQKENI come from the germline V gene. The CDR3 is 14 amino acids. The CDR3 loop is CASSPGPTGASQYF. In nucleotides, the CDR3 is TGTGCCAGCTCACCAGGACCCACGGGTGCCTCGCAGTATTTT.

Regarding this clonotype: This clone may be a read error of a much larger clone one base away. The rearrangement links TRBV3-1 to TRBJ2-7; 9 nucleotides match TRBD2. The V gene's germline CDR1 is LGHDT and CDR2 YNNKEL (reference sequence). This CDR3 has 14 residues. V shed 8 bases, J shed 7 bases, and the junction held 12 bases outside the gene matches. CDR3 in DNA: TGTGCCAGCTGGCGGGGGGGGGATTGGGATGAGCAGTACTTC. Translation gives CASWRGGDWDEQYF.

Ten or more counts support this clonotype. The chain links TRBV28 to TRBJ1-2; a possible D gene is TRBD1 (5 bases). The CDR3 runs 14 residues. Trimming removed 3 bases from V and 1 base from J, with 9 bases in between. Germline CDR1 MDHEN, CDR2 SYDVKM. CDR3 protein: CASSFAGINYGYTF. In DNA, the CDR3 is TGTGCCAGCAGTTTTGCAGGGATTAACTATGGCTACACCTTC.

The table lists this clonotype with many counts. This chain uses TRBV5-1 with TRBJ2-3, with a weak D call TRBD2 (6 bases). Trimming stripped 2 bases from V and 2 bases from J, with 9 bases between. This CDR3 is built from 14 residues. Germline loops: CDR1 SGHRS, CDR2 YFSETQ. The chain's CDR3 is CASSLSLATDTQYF. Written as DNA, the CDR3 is TGCGCCAGCAGCTTATCACTAGCCACAGATACGCAGTATTTT.

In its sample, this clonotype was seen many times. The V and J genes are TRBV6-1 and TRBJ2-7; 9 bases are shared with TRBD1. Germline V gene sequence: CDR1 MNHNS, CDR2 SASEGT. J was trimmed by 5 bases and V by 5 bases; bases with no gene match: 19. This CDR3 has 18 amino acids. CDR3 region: CASSYWSGTGGAIHEQYF. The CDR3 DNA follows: TGTGCCAGCAGTTACTGGTCCGGTACAGGGGGCGCTATCCACGAGCAGTACTTC.

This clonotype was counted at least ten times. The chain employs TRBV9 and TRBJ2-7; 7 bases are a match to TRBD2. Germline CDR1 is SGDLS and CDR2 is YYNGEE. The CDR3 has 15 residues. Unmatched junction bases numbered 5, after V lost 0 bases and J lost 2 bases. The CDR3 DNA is TGTGCCAGCAGCGTAGGGTCTAGCGGTACCTACGAGCAGTACTTC. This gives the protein CASSVGSSGTYEQYF.

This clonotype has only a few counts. In nucleotides, the CDR3 is TGTGCCAGCAGCCCAGGCTACGGGGCTGAGGAGACCCAGTACTTC. Protein sequence: CASSPGYGAEETQYF. V and J are TRBV7-9 and TRBJ2-5; D may match TRBD1 or TRBD2 (5 bases each). CDR1 and CDR2 (germline): SEHNR, FQNEAQ (reference sequence). There are 15 residues in the CDR3. V lost 5 bases and J 5 bases, leaving 18 bases between the germline ends.

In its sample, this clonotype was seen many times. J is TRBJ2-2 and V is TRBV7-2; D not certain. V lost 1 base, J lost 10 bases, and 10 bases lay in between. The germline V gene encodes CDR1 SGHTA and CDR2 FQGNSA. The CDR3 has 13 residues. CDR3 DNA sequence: TGTGCCAGCAGCTTAGGTTTGCTCGTGGAGCTGTTTTTT. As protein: CASSLGLLVELFF.

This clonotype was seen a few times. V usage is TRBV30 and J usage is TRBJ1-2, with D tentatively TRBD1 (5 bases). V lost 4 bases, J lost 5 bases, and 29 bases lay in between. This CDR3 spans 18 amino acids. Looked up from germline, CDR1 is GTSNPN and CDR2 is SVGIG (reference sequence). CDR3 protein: CAWNGAAVVDPHRYGYTF. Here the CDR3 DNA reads TGTGCCTGGAATGGGGCGGCAGTTGTGGATCCGCATAGATATGGCTACACCTTC. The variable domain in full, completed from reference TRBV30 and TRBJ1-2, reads SQTIHQWPATLVQPVGSPLSLECTVEGTSNPNLYWYRQAAGRGLQLLFYSVGIGQISSEVPQNLSASRPQDRQFILSSKKLLLSDSGFYLCAWNGAAVVDPHRYGYTFGSGTRLTVV.

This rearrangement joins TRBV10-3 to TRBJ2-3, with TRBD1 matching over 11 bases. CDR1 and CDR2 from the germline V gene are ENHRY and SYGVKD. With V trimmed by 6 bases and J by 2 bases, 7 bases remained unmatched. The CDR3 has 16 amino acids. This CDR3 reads CAISLGQGGPTDTQYF. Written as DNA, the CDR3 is TGTGCCATCAGCCTGGGACAGGGGGGTCCCACAGATACGCAGTATTTT.

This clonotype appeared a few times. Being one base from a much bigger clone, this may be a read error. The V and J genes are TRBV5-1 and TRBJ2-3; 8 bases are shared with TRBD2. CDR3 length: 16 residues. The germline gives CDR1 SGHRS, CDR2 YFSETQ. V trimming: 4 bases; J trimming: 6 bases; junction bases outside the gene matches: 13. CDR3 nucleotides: TGCGCCAGCAGCGGGGGACTAGTGGGGGATCGGGATACGCAGTATTTT. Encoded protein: CASSGGLVGDRDTQYF.

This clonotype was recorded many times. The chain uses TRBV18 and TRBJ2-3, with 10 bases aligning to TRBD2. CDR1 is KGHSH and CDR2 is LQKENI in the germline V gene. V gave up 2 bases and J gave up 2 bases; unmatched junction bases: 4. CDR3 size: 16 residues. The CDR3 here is CASSPGLAGVTDTQYF. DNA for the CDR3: TGTGCCAGCTCACCAGGTCTAGCGGGAGTCACAGATACGCAGTATTTT.

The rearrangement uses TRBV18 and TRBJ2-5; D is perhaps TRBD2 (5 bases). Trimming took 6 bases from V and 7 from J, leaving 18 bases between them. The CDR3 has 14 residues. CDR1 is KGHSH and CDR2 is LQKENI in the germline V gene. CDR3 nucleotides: TGTGCCAGCTCTGCTATAAGACAAGAGGGGACCCAGTACTTC. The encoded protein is CASSAIRQEGTQYF.

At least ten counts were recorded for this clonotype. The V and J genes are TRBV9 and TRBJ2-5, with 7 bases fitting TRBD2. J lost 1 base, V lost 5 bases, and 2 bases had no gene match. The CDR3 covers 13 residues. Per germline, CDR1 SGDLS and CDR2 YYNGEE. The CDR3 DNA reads TGTGCCAGCAGTACTAGCGCCCAAGAGACCCAGTACTTC. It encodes CASSTSAQETQYF.

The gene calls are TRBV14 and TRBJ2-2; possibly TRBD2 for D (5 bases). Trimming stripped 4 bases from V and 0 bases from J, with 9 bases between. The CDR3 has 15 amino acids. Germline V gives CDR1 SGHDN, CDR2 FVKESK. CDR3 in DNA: TGTGCCAGCAGCCTGACTACTTCGAACACCGGGGAGCTGTTTTTT. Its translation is CASSLTTSNTGELFF.

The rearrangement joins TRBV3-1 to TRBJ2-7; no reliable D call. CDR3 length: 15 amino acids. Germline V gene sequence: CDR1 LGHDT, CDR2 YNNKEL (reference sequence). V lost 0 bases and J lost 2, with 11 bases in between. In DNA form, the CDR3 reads TGTGCCAGCAGCCAAGACTTACTACCCACCTACGAGCAGTACTTC. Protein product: CASSQDLLPTYEQYF.

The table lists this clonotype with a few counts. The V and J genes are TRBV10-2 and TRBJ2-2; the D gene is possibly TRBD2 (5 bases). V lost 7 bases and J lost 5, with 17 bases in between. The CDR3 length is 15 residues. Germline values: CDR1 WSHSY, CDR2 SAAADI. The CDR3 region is CASTPGIWSTGELFF. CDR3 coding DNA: TGCGCCAGCACCCCGGGAATTTGGAGTACCGGGGAGCTGTTTTTT.

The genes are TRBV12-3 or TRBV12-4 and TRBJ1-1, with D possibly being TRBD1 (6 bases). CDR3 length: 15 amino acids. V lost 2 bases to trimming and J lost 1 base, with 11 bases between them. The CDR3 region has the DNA TGTGCCAGCAGTTTATGGGGACAAAAGAACACTGAAGCTTTCTTT. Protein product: CASSLWGQKNTEAFF.